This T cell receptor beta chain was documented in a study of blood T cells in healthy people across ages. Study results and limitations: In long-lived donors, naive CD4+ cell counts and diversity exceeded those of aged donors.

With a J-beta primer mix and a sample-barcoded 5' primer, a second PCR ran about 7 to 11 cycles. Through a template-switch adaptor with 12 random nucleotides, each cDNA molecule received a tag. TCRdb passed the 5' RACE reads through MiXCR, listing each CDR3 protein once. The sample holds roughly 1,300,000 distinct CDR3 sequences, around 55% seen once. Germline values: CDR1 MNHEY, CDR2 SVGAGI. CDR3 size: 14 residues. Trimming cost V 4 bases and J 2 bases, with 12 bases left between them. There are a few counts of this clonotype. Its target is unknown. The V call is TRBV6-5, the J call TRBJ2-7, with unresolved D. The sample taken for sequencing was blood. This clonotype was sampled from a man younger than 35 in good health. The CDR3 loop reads CASSFDQTAYEQYF. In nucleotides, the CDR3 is TGTGCCAGCAGTTTTGACCAAACCGCCTACGAGCAGTACTTC.